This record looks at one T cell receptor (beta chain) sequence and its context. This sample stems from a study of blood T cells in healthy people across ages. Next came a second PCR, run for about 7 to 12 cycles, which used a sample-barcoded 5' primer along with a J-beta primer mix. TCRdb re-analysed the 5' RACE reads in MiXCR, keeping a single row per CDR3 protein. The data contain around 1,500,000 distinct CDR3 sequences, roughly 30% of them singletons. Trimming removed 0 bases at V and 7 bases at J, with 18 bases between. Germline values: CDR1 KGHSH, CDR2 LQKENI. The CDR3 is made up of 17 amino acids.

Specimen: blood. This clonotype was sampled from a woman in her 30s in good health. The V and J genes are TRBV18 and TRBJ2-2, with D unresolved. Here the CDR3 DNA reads TGTGCCAGCTCACCACCGGAAGGGCCGGTCGTTGGCGGGGAGCTGTTTTTT. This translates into CASSPPEGPVVGGELFF.